The sequence of this TCR beta chain was determined in a study of blood T cell repertoires in COVID-19. The wider study: The samples span acute and convalescent COVID-19 from the United States, Italy and Spain.

In the authors' methods: Reference gene primers were amplified, and this amplification served to estimate nucleated cell counts. Using immunoSEQ multiplex PCR, the repertoire was profiled, and TCRdb retains in-frame clones only, with some absent. That table furnishes V, J and clone size, whereas the DNA furnished D and trimming. Of under 300,000 clones listed, around 89% are singletons. Cohort assignment relied on participant-reported clinical history. Two negative PCRs, clearance, or symptom resolution were required of recovered Cohort 3 donors. The sequence came from a woman aged 18-29 years who had recovered from COVID-19. Sequencing was carried out using PBMCs or T cells enriched from blood (not recorded which).

CDR3 in DNA: TGTGCCAGCAGCTTAGTATCCGGGGCACGGGGGGGGTTTAATGAAAAACTGTTTTTT. Amino acid sequence: CASSLVSGARGGFNEKLFF. The chain recombines TRBV7-8 with TRBJ1-4; a weak D match, TRBD1 (5 bases). V dropped 1 base and J dropped 4 bases, with 22 bases sitting between them. Germline V gene lookup returns CDR1 SGHVS and CDR2 FQNEAQ. The CDR3 is 19 amino acids. Looking up the rest from reference TRBV7-8 and TRBJ1-4 gives the full variable domain: GAGVSQSPRYKVAKRGQDVALRCDPISGHVSLFWYQQALGQGPEFLTYFQNEAQLDKSGLPSDRFFAERPEGSVSTLKIQRTQQEDSAVYLCASSLVSGARGGFNEKLFFGSGTQLSVL.